This passage covers 17 T cell receptor beta chains from one sample sequenced in a study of T cells in Graves' hyperthyroidism and ophthalmopathy. The source material, RNA transcripts, was used to amplify TCR beta CDR3 regions. With the HTBI primer set, the TCR CDR3 went through a first round of RT-PCR. Via MiXCR, TCRdb re-called the multiplex PCR reads, giving one row per CDR3 protein. The repertoire holds 490,000 or so distinct CDR3 sequences, about 22% seen once, with about 49% in the top ten. Sequenced input: blood. The source of these receptors is a woman in her seventies with Graves' ophthalmopathy.

The V gene is TRBV6-1, the J gene TRBJ1-4; 8 nucleotides match TRBD1. CDR3 size: 13 residues. From germline, CDR1 is MNHNS and CDR2 SASEGT. V lost 2 bases to trimming and J lost 7 bases; unmatched junction nucleotides: 0. The CDR3 DNA reads TGTGCCAGCAGTGAAACAGGGGGTGAAAAACTGTTTTTT. Amino acids: CASSETGGEKLFF.

The gene calls are TRBV27 and TRBJ1-1; D uncertain. Trimming stripped 2 bases from V and 7 bases from J, with 14 bases between. Germline assignment: CDR1 MNHEY and CDR2 SMNVEV (reference sequence). The CDR3 is 14 amino acids. For the CDR3, the DNA is TGTGCCAGCAGTTTAAAGGGTGGGTACAGTGAAGCTTTCTTT. Translating it yields CASSLKGGYSEAFF.

This clonotype appeared many times. This chain links TRBV5-1 with TRBJ2-2; no clear D. The germline V and J ends were trimmed by 6 bases and 2 bases, with 8 bases remaining between them. CDR3 length: 13 amino acids. CDR1 and CDR2 (germline): SGHRS, YFSETQ. The CDR3 loop is CASKTENTGELFF. The DNA for the CDR3 is TGCGCCAGCAAGACGGAAAACACCGGGGAGCTGTTTTTT. The full variable domain, completed using reference TRBV5-1 and TRBJ2-2, is KAGVTQTPRYLIKTRGQQVTLSCSPISGHRSVSWYQQTPGQGLQFLFEYFSETQRNKGNFPGRFSGRQFSNSRSEMNVSTLELGDSALYLCASKTENTGELFFGEGSRLTVL.

The sample holds a few counts of this clonotype. V gene TRBV3-1 combines with J gene TRBJ2-5; 8 bases match TRBD2. The J segment lost 5 bases and the V segment lost 4 bases, leaving 12 bases of the junction unmatched. Germline V lookup: CDR1 LGHDT, CDR2 YNNKEL (reference sequence). The CDR3 covers 16 residues. The CDR3 DNA is TGTGCCAGCAGCCCGGGCGCGGGAGGTCAAAGGGAGACCCAGTACTTC. Amino acid sequence: CASSPGAGGQRETQYF.

This chain connects TRBV20-1 to TRBJ2-3; D call uncertain. The CDR3 has 13 amino acids. Looked up from germline, CDR1 is DFQATT and CDR2 is SNEGSKA (reference sequence). The V gene lost 6 bases and the J gene lost 0 bases, with 10 bases spanning the gap. Here the CDR3 DNA reads TGCAGTGCGGAGACTTCTAGCACAGATACGCAGTATTTT. Protein: CSAETSSTDTQYF.

Regarding this clonotype: At one end, the junction sequence differs from germline, possibly due to a read error. The CDR3 DNA follows: TGTGCCAGCAGGGAGGTAGCGGGAGGGGTTGTCTTC. This translates into CASREVAGGVVF. The chain carries TRBV2 and TRBJ2-1; 11 bases are shared with TRBD2. This CDR3 has 12 residues. From germline, CDR1 is SNHLY and CDR2 FYNNEI.

V usage is TRBV4-1 and J usage is TRBJ1-4; no reliable D call. CDR1 is MGHRA, CDR2 YSYEKL, per germline. The germline V and J ends were trimmed by 4 bases and 8 bases, with 11 bases remaining between them. The CDR3 has 13 amino acids. The CDR3 is CASSRVLYEKLFF. Here the CDR3 DNA reads TGCGCCAGCAGCCGGGTCCTATACGAAAAACTGTTTTTT.

The rearrangement links TRBV6-2 or TRBV6-3 to TRBJ2-1, with D uncertain. The CDR3 is 15 amino acids. V shed 7 bases and J shed 15 bases, with 28 bases lying between them. Germline lookup yields CDR1 MNHEY and CDR2 SVGEGT. Written as DNA, the CDR3 is TGTGCCAGCACCTCTCAGTCAAGAACCCCCAGTGGCTGGTTCTTC. This encodes CASTSQSRTPSGWFF.

This clonotype was counted between two and nine times. The rearrangement uses TRBV20-1 and TRBJ1-2; TRBD1 might be the D (6 bases). The CDR3 is 13 amino acids. Germline CDR1 reads DFQATT; CDR2 reads SNEGSKA (reference sequence). Trimming took off 5 bases at V and 4 bases at J, with 14 bases between the two ends. The CDR3 loop reads CSAQDREFYGYTF. The CDR3 nucleotides are TGCAGTGCTCAGGACAGAGAGTTCTATGGCTACACCTTC.

The chain joins TRBV6-1 to TRBJ1-1; D is undetermined. Germline V gives CDR1 MNHNS, CDR2 SASEGT. V shed 3 bases and J shed 1 base, with 6 bases lying between them. The CDR3 is 13 residues long. As DNA, the CDR3 is TGTGCCAGCAGTGATAATCCGAACACTGAAGCTTTCTTT. Translated, it gives CASSDNPNTEAFF.

This chain links TRBV5-5 with TRBJ1-2; possible D gene TRBD1, 5 bases. Germline CDR1 and CDR2: SGHKS and YYEKEE (reference sequence). The CDR3 contains 16 residues. V shed 3 bases and J shed 3 bases, with 18 bases lying between them. CDR3 coding DNA: TGTGCCAGCAGCTCAACCCGGGGGAGGATTGACTATGGCTACACCTTC. Amino acids: CASSSTRGRIDYGYTF.

Ten or more counts support this clonotype. This chain joins TRBV7-2 and TRBJ2-2; D gene unclear. This CDR3 is 12 amino acids long. V lost 1 base, J lost 7 bases, and 4 bases lay in between. Looked up from germline, CDR1 is SGHTA and CDR2 is FQGNSA. The CDR3 protein is CASSLGFGELFF. The CDR3 coding sequence is TGTGCCAGCAGCTTAGGGTTCGGGGAGCTGTTTTTT.

V and J are TRBV5-6 and TRBJ2-2, with D tentatively TRBD1 (6 bases). The CDR3 has 15 residues. The germline gives CDR1 SGHDT, CDR2 YYEEEE. Trimming cost V 1 base and J 4 bases, with 11 bases left between them. In DNA form, the CDR3 reads TGTGCCAGCAGCTTGCAGGGGCGCTTCACCGGGGAGCTGTTTTTT. Its protein is CASSLQGRFTGELFF.

The chain carries TRBV6-1 and TRBJ2-7; TRBD2 matches 7 bases. Per the germline V gene, CDR1 is MNHNS and CDR2 is SASEGT. The CDR3 covers 15 residues. J was trimmed by 2 bases and V by 7 bases; bases with no gene match: 11. The CDR3 nucleotides read TGTGCCAGCACCCCTGGGGGGGACCCGGCCTACGAGCAGTACTTC. It codes for CASTPGGDPAYEQYF.

Notes on this clonotype: This may arise from a read error, as a much more abundant clone is one base away. The chain uses TRBV6-2 or TRBV6-3 and TRBJ1-4; tentatively, D is TRBD1 (6 bases). This CDR3 is 18 amino acids long. Germline V gene lookup returns CDR1 MNHEY and CDR2 SVGEGT. The V end lost 3 bases, the J end lost 1 base, and 18 bases lay between the germline ends. CDR3 in amino acids: CASSYGRGSFVTNEKLFF. CDR3 bases: TGTGCCAGCAGTTATGGCAGGGGATCCTTTGTAACTAATGAAAAACTGTTTTTT.

This clonotype has a handful of counts. This chain connects TRBV4-1 to TRBJ2-3; 12 bases fit TRBD2. The CDR3 length is 16 residues. Unmatched junction bases numbered 5, after V lost 3 bases and J lost 4 bases. Germline CDR1 reads MGHRA; CDR2 reads YSYEKL. This chain's CDR3 is CASSHAGLAGPDTQYF. The CDR3 DNA sequence: TGCGCCAGCAGCCATGCTGGACTAGCGGGACCAGATACGCAGTATTTT.

This clonotype was seen a handful of times. J is TRBJ1-3 and V is TRBV29-1; the D is unclear. Trimming pared 6 bases from V and 7 bases from J, leaving 7 bases between. CDR1 is SQVTM and CDR2 is ANQGSEA in the germline V gene. The CDR3 totals 10 residues. CDR3 DNA: TGCAGCGTCTCAGATAACACCATATATTTT. This encodes CSVSDNTIYF.